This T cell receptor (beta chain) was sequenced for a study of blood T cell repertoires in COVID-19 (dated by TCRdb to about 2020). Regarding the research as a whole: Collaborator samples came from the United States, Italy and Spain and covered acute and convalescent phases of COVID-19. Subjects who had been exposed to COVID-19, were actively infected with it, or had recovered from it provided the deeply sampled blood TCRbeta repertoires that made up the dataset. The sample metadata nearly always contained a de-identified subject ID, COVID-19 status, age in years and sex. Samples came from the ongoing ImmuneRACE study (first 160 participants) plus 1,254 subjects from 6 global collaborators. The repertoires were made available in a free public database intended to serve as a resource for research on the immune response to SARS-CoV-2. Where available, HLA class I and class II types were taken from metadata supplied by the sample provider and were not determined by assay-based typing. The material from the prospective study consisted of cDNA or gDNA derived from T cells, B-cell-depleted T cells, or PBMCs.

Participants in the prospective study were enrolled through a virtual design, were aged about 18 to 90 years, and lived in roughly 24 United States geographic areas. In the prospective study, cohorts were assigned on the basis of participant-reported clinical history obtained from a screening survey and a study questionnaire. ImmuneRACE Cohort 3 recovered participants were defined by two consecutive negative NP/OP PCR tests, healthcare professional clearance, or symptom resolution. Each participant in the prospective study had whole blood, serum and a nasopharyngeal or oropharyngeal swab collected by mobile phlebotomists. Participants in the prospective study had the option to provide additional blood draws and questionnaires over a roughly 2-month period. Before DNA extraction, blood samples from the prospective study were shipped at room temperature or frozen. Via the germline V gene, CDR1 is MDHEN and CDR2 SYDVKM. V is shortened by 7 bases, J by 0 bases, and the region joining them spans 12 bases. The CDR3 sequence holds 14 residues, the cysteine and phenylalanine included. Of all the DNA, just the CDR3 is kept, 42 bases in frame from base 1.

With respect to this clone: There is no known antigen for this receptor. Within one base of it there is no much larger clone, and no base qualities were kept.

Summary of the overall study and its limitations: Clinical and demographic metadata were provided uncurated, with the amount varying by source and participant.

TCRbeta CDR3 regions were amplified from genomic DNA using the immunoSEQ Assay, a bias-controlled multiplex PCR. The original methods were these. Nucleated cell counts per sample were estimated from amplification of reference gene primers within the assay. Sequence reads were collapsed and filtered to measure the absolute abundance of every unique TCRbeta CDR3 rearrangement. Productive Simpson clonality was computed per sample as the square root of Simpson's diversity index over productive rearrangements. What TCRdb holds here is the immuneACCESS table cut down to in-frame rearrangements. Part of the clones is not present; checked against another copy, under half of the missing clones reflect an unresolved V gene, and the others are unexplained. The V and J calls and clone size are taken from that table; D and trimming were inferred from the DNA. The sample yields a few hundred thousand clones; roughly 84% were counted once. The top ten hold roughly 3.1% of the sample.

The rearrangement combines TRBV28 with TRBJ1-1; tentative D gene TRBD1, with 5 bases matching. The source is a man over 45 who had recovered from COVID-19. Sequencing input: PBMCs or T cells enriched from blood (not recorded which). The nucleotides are TGTGCCAGCAATAGGGGCAGAATGAACACTGAAGCTTTCTTT. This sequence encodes CASNRGRMNTEAFF.